This T cell receptor (beta chain) derives from a study of T cell repertoires in cytomegalovirus infection. At the level of the study: Indicated by public TCR beta signatures were CMV infection and matching HLA type. General study findings and limits: In two of eight donors, the top clonotype was HLA-C-restricted CMV-specific. Adding up the frequency of public TCR beta families identified people who carried CMV plus the relevant HLA.

A single record per CDR3 protein comes from TCRdb applying MiXCR to the reads. The sample consists of approximately 750,000 distinct CDR3 sequences, 35% to 45% of them appearing once. This clonotype was seen more than once but under ten times. Its antigen is unknown. From germline, CDR1 is SGHTA and CDR2 FQGNSA. Deletions cut 4 bases from V and 0 bases from J, with 15 bases between. This CDR3 region has 16 residues. Sequencing was carried out using PBMCs. The chain is built from TRBV7-2 and TRBJ1-2; D perhaps matches TRBD1 (5 bases). The TCR comes from a human donor in good health (CMV status not recorded). Some clones in this sample may be carry-over from other donors' samples. CDR3 amino acids: CASSSTTGLPNYGYTF. Here the CDR3 DNA reads TGTGCCAGCAGCTCTACCACAGGACTTCCTAACTATGGCTACACCTTC. Variable domain in full (rest from reference TRBV7-2 and TRBJ1-2): GAGVSQSPSNKVTEKGKDVELRCDPISGHTALYWYRQSLGQGLEFLIYFQGNSAPDKSGLPSDRFSAERTGGSVSTLTIQRTQQEDSAVYLCASSSTTGLPNYGYTFGSGTRLTVV.